Below, 27 T cell receptor beta chains from the same sample are listed, as sequenced in a study of blood T cell repertoires in COVID-19. Libraries were prepared by immunoSEQ multiplex PCR; TCRdb keeps only in-frame clonotypes and omits some of them. The table has over 200,000 clones, 70% to 90% seen once. Sequencing was carried out using PBMCs or T cells enriched from blood (not recorded which). The receptors come from a woman between 25 and 40 years old who had been exposed to COVID-19.

The chain is built from TRBV6-4 and TRBJ2-7; D is undetermined. CDR1 and CDR2 (germline): MRHNA, SNTAGT. The CDR3 is 11 residues long. V was clipped by 4 bases and J by 5 bases, with 6 bases between them. CDR3 bases: TGTGCCAGCAGTGTAAAGCACGAGCAGTACTTC. This translates into CASSVKHEQYF.

V usage is TRBV6-5 and J usage is TRBJ1-5; 7 bases align to TRBD1. Germline trimming cut 6 bases from V and 7 bases from J; bases unmatched to any gene: 3. CDR3 length: 12 amino acids. Germline CDR1 reads MNHEY; CDR2 reads SVGAGI. CDR3 sequence reads: CASRVGGQPQHF. The CDR3 DNA reads TGTGCCAGCAGGGTAGGGGGCCAGCCCCAGCATTTT.

The gene calls are TRBV10-1 and TRBJ2-2, with D perhaps matching TRBD2 (7 bases). The CDR3 has 13 amino acids. Deletions cut 6 bases from V and 5 bases from J, with 10 bases between. Germline V gives CDR1 WNHNN, CDR2 SYGVQD (reference sequence). CDR3 in amino acids: CASRGGATGELFF. In nucleotides, the CDR3 is TGCGCCAGCAGAGGGGGGGCTACCGGGGAGCTGTTTTTT.

This clone occurred once. Other DNA sequences in this sample translate to the same CDR3. This chain joins TRBV11-2 and TRBJ2-7; D might be TRBD1 (6 bases). Germline V CDR1 and CDR2: SGHAT, FQNNGV. V lost 4 bases to trimming and J lost 4 bases, with 11 bases between them. This CDR3 has 13 residues. CDR3 residues: CASSSGQGYEQYF. CDR3 DNA sequence: TGTGCCAGCAGCTCGGGCCAGGGGTACGAGCAGTACTTC.

The rearrangement joins TRBV19 to TRBJ1-4; maybe TRBD1 (6 bases). In germline, CDR1 is LNHDA, CDR2 SQIVND (reference sequence). The V end was cut by 0 bases, the J end by 8 bases, with 13 bases between. This CDR3 spans 15 amino acids. CDR3 DNA: TGTGCCAGTAGTATAGAACAGGGTATCTCCGAAAAACTGTTTTTT. It encodes CASSIEQGISEKLFF.

This clone appeared a single time. The CDR3 loop reads CASSQFLADTGELFF. As DNA, the CDR3 is TGTGCCAGCAGCCAGTTCCTAGCGGACACCGGGGAGCTGTTTTTT. The rearrangement links TRBV3-1 (or the pseudogene TRBV3-2) to TRBJ2-2; TRBD2 aligns across 7 bases. J gave up 3 bases and V 3 bases, and 4 bases lay outside the gene matches. The CDR3 totals 15 residues. From germline, CDR1 is LGHDT and CDR2 YNNKEL (reference sequence).

V and J are TRBV21-1 and TRBJ2-1; TRBD2 was called by the table and not checked on the DNA. TRBV21-1 is a recognized pseudogene. The CDR3 spans 19 residues. The CDR3 region is CASTGSGTSGKTGYNEQFF. Written as DNA, the CDR3 is TGTGCCAGCACCGGGTCTGGGACTAGCGGCAAAACCGGTTACAATGAGCAGTTCTTC.

This chain connects TRBV14 to TRBJ1-1; perhaps TRBD1 as D (6 bases). This CDR3 is 15 amino acids long. V gave up 1 base and J gave up 1 base, with 10 bases separating them. The germline gives CDR1 SGHDN, CDR2 FVKESK. DNA of the CDR3: TGTGCCAGCAGCCAAGGGAGACAGGAGAACACTGAAGCTTTCTTT. It specifies CASSQGRQENTEAFF.

The count of this clone is one. The chain recombines TRBV2 with TRBJ1-4; possibly TRBD1 for D (5 bases). The CDR3 consists of 14 residues. Trimming stripped 3 bases from V and 2 bases from J, with 7 bases between. Germline assignment: CDR1 SNHLY and CDR2 FYNNEI. CDR3 sequence reads: CASSDPGTNEKLFF. DNA of the CDR3: TGTGCCAGCAGTGATCCAGGGACTAATGAAAAACTGTTTTTT.

The V call is TRBV19, the J call TRBJ1-6, with 12 bases lining up with TRBD1. J gave up 0 bases and V 5 bases, and 8 bases lay outside the gene matches. CDR1 and CDR2 (germline): LNHDA, SQIVND (reference sequence). The CDR3 sequence is 19 residues long. CDR3 region: CASSLGTGGSSSYNSPLHF. The CDR3 DNA reads TGTGCCAGTAGTCTCGGGACAGGGGGCTCTAGCTCCTATAATTCACCCCTCCACTTT.

V and J are TRBV19 and TRBJ2-2; possibly TRBD1 for D (5 bases). The V gene's germline CDR1 is LNHDA and CDR2 SQIVND (reference sequence). The CDR3 runs to 15 residues. V lost 1 base and J 4 bases, leaving 10 bases between the germline ends. CDR3: CASSIAGSATGELFF. DNA of the CDR3: TGTGCCAGTAGTATAGCAGGGTCTGCCACCGGGGAGCTGTTTTTT.

The rearrangement uses TRBV7-9 and TRBJ1-5; maybe TRBD1 (5 bases). The CDR3 consists of 16 residues. V dropped 5 bases and J dropped 0 bases, with 14 bases sitting between them. Germline V CDR1 and CDR2: SEHNR, FQNEAQ (reference sequence). DNA of the CDR3: TGTGCCAGCAGCCCCCTTGGAGGGGATAGCAATCAGCCCCAGCATTTT. Amino acids: CASSPLGGDSNQPQHF.

The chain uses TRBV6-5 and TRBJ1-5; D gene uncertain. V was cut by 0 bases and J by 4 bases, with 7 bases left in between. The CDR3 consists of 14 residues. CDR1 and CDR2 (germline): MNHEY, SVGAGI. CDR3 nucleotide sequence: TGTGCCAGCAGTTACTCCGGGAGGAATCAGCCCCAGCATTTT. Translating it yields CASSYSGRNQPQHF.

The V call is TRBV6-5, the J call TRBJ1-5; no definite D call. CDR3 length: 13 amino acids. The germline gives CDR1 MNHEY, CDR2 SVGAGI. V was shortened by 8 bases and J by 0 bases, with 8 bases between the two germline ends. The CDR3 is CASGLHSNQPQHF. As DNA, the CDR3 is TGTGCCAGCGGGCTCCATAGCAATCAGCCCCAGCATTTT.

This clone was counted a single time. The CDR3 nucleotides read TGTGCCAGCAGTGGGGCGACAGGGGGCGCGCAGCAGCCCCAGCATTTT. It specifies CASSGATGGAQQPQHF. The gene calls are TRBV2 and TRBJ1-5; 10 bases match TRBD1. The CDR3 is 16 amino acids. V dropped 4 bases and J dropped 7; count of bases not matched to a gene: 10. CDR1 is SNHLY, CDR2 FYNNEI, per germline.

The J gene is TRBJ1-2, the V gene TRBV11-2, with TRBD1 matching over 7 bases. The germline V gene encodes CDR1 SGHAT and CDR2 FQNNGV. CDR3 length: 16 amino acids. V was pared by 5 bases and J by 5 bases, with 14 bases of the junction left unmatched. The CDR3 region has the DNA TGTGCCAGCAGCCATTGGGACAGCCCAGGGGGGTATGGCTACACCTTC. Protein sequence: CASSHWDSPGGYGYTF.

J is TRBJ2-2 and V is TRBV11-3; D is unclear. Trimming cost V 5 bases and J 5 bases, with 6 bases left between them. This CDR3 has 12 amino acids. The V gene's germline CDR1 is SGHNT and CDR2 YENEEA. This CDR3 reads CASSERTGELFF. The CDR3 DNA reads as TGTGCCAGCAGCGAACGGACCGGGGAGCTGTTTTTT. Looking up the rest from reference TRBV11-3 and TRBJ2-2 gives the full variable domain: EAGVVQSPRYKIIEKKQPVAFWCNPISGHNTLYWYLQNLGQGPELLIRYENEEAVDDSQLPKDRFSAERLKGVDSTLKIQPAELGDSAVYLCASSERTGELFFGEGSRLTVL.

CDR3 DNA: TGTGCCAGCAGTCCACCCCGGTTAGAAAAACTGTTTTTT. It codes for CASSPPRLEKLFF. The V gene is TRBV28, the J gene TRBJ1-4; D gene uncertain. Germline CDR1 is MDHEN and CDR2 is SYDVKM. Trimming pared 5 bases from V and 8 bases from J, leaving 12 bases between. This CDR3 has 13 amino acids.

As concerns this clone: Germline is not matched at one junction end, which may reflect a read error. The chain recombines TRBV11-3 with TRBJ1-1, with D perhaps TRBD1 (5 bases). Germline V CDR1 and CDR2: SGHNT, YENEEA. The CDR3 is 15 residues long. CDR3 in amino acids: CASSTLIRGNAEAFF. The DNA for the CDR3 is TGTGCCAGCAGCACACTGATCCGGGGGAACGCTGAAGCTTTCTTT.

V gene TRBV28 combines with J gene TRBJ1-6; no firm D call. CDR3 length equals 13 residues. Looked up from germline, CDR1 is MDHEN and CDR2 is SYDVKM. Trimming stripped 7 bases from V and 7 bases from J, with 11 bases between. The CDR3, as DNA: TGTGCCAGCACCCTATTCGTGAATTCACCCCTCCACTTT. As protein: CASTLFVNSPLHF.

V is TRBV6-5 and J is TRBJ1-4; 7 nucleotides line up with TRBD1. Germline V gene lookup returns CDR1 MNHEY and CDR2 SVGAGI. J gave up 8 bases and V 6 bases, and 9 bases lay outside the gene matches. This CDR3 is built from 14 residues. CDR3 sequence: CASSLGDRNEKLFF. The CDR3 DNA reads TGTGCCAGCAGCCTAGGGGACAGAAACGAAAAACTGTTTTTT.

V gene TRBV10-3 combines with J gene TRBJ1-3; 7 bases line up with TRBD1. Germline loops: CDR1 ENHRY, CDR2 SYGVKD. The CDR3 is 15 residues long. V shed 3 bases, J shed 2 bases, and the junction held 4 bases outside the gene matches. The CDR3: CAISEAGGTGNTIYF. In DNA, the CDR3 is TGTGCCATCAGTGAAGCAGGGGGGACTGGAAACACCATATATTTT.

V is TRBV5-1 and J is TRBJ2-5; the D gene is possibly TRBD1 (6 bases). CDR3 length: 14 residues. Trimming removed 4 bases from V and 5 bases from J, with 15 bases in between. Per the germline V gene, CDR1 is SGHRS and CDR2 is YFSETQ. In DNA form, the CDR3 reads TGCGCCAGCAGCGACCCTACAGGGCTGGAGACCCAGTACTTC. The encoded protein is CASSDPTGLETQYF.

The gene calls are TRBV10-3 and TRBJ1-5; TRBD1 matches at 9 bases. Germline CDR1 is ENHRY and CDR2 is SYGVKD. The CDR3 consists of 20 residues. V trimming: 0 bases; J trimming: 9 bases; junction bases outside the gene matches: 21. CDR3: CAISESWVLVRTGEKTPQHF. The CDR3 DNA follows: TGTGCCATCAGTGAGTCGTGGGTTTTGGTGAGGACAGGGGAGAAGACGCCCCAGCATTTT.

The CDR3 is CASSPSGNGYTF. CDR3 bases: TGTGCCAGCTCACCCAGCGGGAACGGCTACACCTTC. The chain is built from TRBV18 and TRBJ1-2; no reliable D call. CDR3 length: 12 residues. Per the germline V gene, CDR1 is KGHSH and CDR2 is LQKENI. V lost 3 bases and J lost 8, with 10 bases in between.

J is TRBJ1-3 and V is TRBV10-3; the D is unclear. The CDR3 consists of 14 residues. The V gene lost 4 bases and the J gene lost 4 bases, with 11 bases spanning the gap. Germline-derived CDR1 and CDR2 are ENHRY and SYGVKD. The CDR3: CAISGGYGGNTIYF. Written as DNA, the CDR3 is TGTGCCATCAGTGGAGGCTACGGAGGAAACACCATATATTTT.

V and J are TRBV27 and TRBJ2-7; 9 bases fit TRBD1. With V trimmed by 6 bases and J by 7 bases, 13 bases remained unmatched. Germline values: CDR1 MNHEY, CDR2 SMNVEV (reference sequence). The CDR3 is 15 residues long. CDR3 amino acids: CASSSGTGNGVEQYF. The CDR3 nucleotides read TGTGCCAGCAGCTCCGGGACAGGGAATGGGGTAGAGCAGTACTTC.